One sample yielded the 18 T cell receptor beta chains listed below, sequenced in a study of blood T cell repertoires in COVID-19. TCRdb keeps only in-frame clones here, not all; method: immunoSEQ multiplex PCR. The table records over 130,000 clones, about 86% of them present only once. Sequencing was done on a sample of peripheral blood. The receptors were sampled from a man aged 70-80 years with acute or convalescent COVID-19.

The gene calls are TRBV5-8 and TRBJ2-1; TRBD2 is a possible D gene (6 bases). Germline CDR1 reads SGHTS; CDR2 reads YDEGEE. The CDR3 covers 17 residues. Between the trimmed V and J ends, which lost 0 bases and 8 bases, there was a span of 21 bases. The CDR3, as DNA: TGTGCCAGCAGCTTGGTTTTGGACACTAGCAGGAGGGATGAGCAGTTCTTC. Translating gives CASSLVLDTSRRDEQFF.

CDR3 protein: CASSTLTSGRGGEQFF. The CDR3 region has the DNA TGTGCCAGCTCAACTTTGACTAGCGGGAGAGGGGGTGAGCAGTTCTTC. This chain uses TRBV18 with TRBJ2-1, with 12 nucleotides matching TRBD2. Trimming at V came to 5 bases and at J to 9 bases, leaving 11 bases not matched to a gene. Germline-derived CDR1 and CDR2 are KGHSH and LQKENI. This CDR3 contains 16 residues.

The CDR3: CASSLRGLAEETQYF. The CDR3 region has the DNA TGTGCCAGCAGCTTAAGGGGACTAGCGGAAGAGACCCAGTACTTC. V and J are TRBV7-8 and TRBJ2-5, with TRBD2 identical over 11 bases. CDR1 and CDR2 from the germline V gene are SGHVS and FQNEAQ. The CDR3 extends over 15 amino acids. Germline trimming cut 2 bases from V and 3 bases from J; bases unmatched to any gene: 2.

This chain connects TRBV5-4 to TRBJ2-3; no clear D. This CDR3 is built from 14 residues. Germline CDR1 and CDR2: SGHNT and YYREEE (reference sequence). The germline V and J ends were trimmed by 0 bases and 2 bases, with 7 bases remaining between them. Written as DNA, the CDR3 is TGTGCCAGCAGCTTGGCCCAGGCCACAGATACGCAGTATTTT. It codes for CASSLAQATDTQYF.

The chain combines TRBV7-2 with TRBJ2-3; no definite D call. CDR3 length: 17 residues. V lost 4 bases to trimming and J lost 0 bases, with 17 bases between them. CDR1 and CDR2 from the germline V gene are SGHTA and FQGNSA. The CDR3 bases are TGTGCCAGCAGCTCCTCTGAGCCCACCCCTAGCACAGATACGCAGTATTTT. This codes for CASSSSEPTPSTDTQYF.

This chain links TRBV10-3 with TRBJ2-1; TRBD1 matches at 7 bases. With V trimmed by 0 bases and J by 0 bases, 2 bases remained unmatched. The germline gives CDR1 ENHRY, CDR2 SYGVKD. This CDR3 is built from 16 residues. CDR3 sequence (DNA): TGTGCCATCAGTGAGTCGTGGGACAGCTCCTACAATGAGCAGTTCTTC. It codes for CAISESWDSSYNEQFF.

This chain connects TRBV7-9 to TRBJ2-1; D possibly corresponds to TRBD1 (6 bases). CDR1 is SEHNR, CDR2 FQNEAQ, per germline (reference sequence). Trimming left V 0 bases short and J 6 bases short, with 15 bases between. This CDR3 has 16 residues. The CDR3 region is CASSLASPLGGNEQFF. The CDR3 region has the DNA TGTGCCAGCAGCTTAGCGAGCCCTCTAGGGGGCAATGAGCAGTTCTTC.

Comments on this clone: Germline is not matched at one junction end, which may reflect a read error. The chain joins TRBV19 to TRBJ2-6, with D tentatively TRBD1 (5 bases). Germline lookup yields CDR1 LNHDA and CDR2 SQIVND (reference sequence). The CDR3 spans 16 residues. For the CDR3, the DNA is TGTGCCAGTAAAGACAAGGGTAGCTCTGGGGCTAACGTCCTGACTTTC. This translates into CASKDKGSSGANVLTF.

This clone was seen just once. The rearrangement joins TRBV19 to TRBJ1-6; TRBD1 agrees at 8 bases. Germline lookup yields CDR1 LNHDA and CDR2 SQIVND (reference sequence). This CDR3 is 15 amino acids long. V gave up 6 bases and J gave up 9 bases; unmatched junction bases: 10. CDR3 bases: TGTGCCAGTAGGGATGCCAGGGGGCATAGTTCACCCCTCCACTTT. As protein: CASRDARGHSSPLHF.

This sequence joins TRBV9 and TRBJ2-7; TRBD2 matches 7 bases. Losses at the gene ends were 1 base for V and 2 bases for J; bases not matched to a gene: 9. The CDR3 spans 16 residues. CDR1 and CDR2 from the germline V gene are SGDLS and YYNGEE. Written as DNA, the CDR3 is TGTGCCAGCAGCGTAAAAGTCGGCGCGGGAGCCTACGAGCAGTACTTC. This translates into CASSVKVGAGAYEQYF.

The V and J genes are TRBV14 and TRBJ2-7; weak D call: TRBD1 (6 bases). The CDR3 contains 15 residues. CDR1 and CDR2 from the germline V gene are SGHDN and FVKESK. The V end was cut by 0 bases, the J end by 5 bases, with 14 bases between. CDR3 sequence: CASSQDIFPGDEQYF. The CDR3 region has the DNA TGTGCCAGCAGCCAAGATATTTTTCCAGGGGACGAGCAGTACTTC.

The chain has TRBV19 and TRBJ2-2, with D maybe TRBD2 (6 bases). With 1 base removed from V and 4 bases from J, the gap between germline ends came to 13 bases. The CDR3 has 16 amino acids. The germline CDR1 and CDR2 sequences are LNHDA and SQIVND (reference sequence). CDR3 nucleotide sequence: TGTGCCAGTAGTATAGTTCGGGGAGCGGGCACCGGGGAGCTGTTTTTT. It specifies CASSIVRGAGTGELFF. Based on the CDR3 plus reference TRBV19 and TRBJ2-2, the full variable domain is DGGITQSPKYLFRKEGQNVTLSCEQNLNHDAMYWYRQDPGQGLRLIYYSQIVNDFQKGDIAEGYSVSREKKESFPLTVTSAQKNPTAFYLCASSIVRGAGTGELFFGEGSRLTVL.

The chain uses TRBV18 and TRBJ2-4; tentative D call: TRBD1 (5 bases). V lost 5 bases and J lost 0, with 14 bases in between. The CDR3 sequence is 16 residues long. Germline V gives CDR1 KGHSH, CDR2 LQKENI. The CDR3 DNA sequence: TGTGCCAGCTCAACTGGACAAGCTTTAGCCAAAAACATTCAGTACTTC. Translating gives CASSTGQALAKNIQYF.

This clone was detected only once. The chain has TRBV7-8 and TRBJ2-1; 10 nucleotides line up with TRBD2. The CDR3 spans 17 residues. Germline loops: CDR1 SGHVS, CDR2 FQNEAQ. Trimming took 2 bases from V and 1 from J; bases not matched to a gene: 5. The CDR3 reads CASSLTPSGSSYNEQFF. The CDR3 DNA reads as TGTGCCAGCAGCTTAACACCTAGCGGGAGTTCCTACAATGAGCAGTTCTTC.

The rearrangement joins TRBV14 to TRBJ2-1; 8 bases line up with TRBD1. V lost 3 bases to trimming and J lost 5 bases; unmatched junction nucleotides: 6. The CDR3 runs to 15 residues. Germline V CDR1 and CDR2: SGHDN, FVKESK. The CDR3 sequence: CASSHRGRLNNEQFF. The CDR3 DNA follows: TGTGCCAGCAGCCACAGGGGGCGTCTTAACAATGAGCAGTTCTTC.

This chain connects TRBV4-3 to TRBJ2-3; weak D call: TRBD2 (6 bases). V lost 0 bases and J 8 bases, leaving 9 bases between the germline ends. Germline V gives CDR1 LGHNA, CDR2 YSLEER. This CDR3 comprises 13 residues. DNA for the CDR3: TGCGCCAGCAGCCAAGAGGGGGGAATTACGCAGTATTTT. Its protein product is CASSQEGGITQYF.

The chain is built from TRBV28 and TRBJ1-1; TRBD1 matches 7 bases. Germline CDR1 and CDR2: MDHEN and SYDVKM. The V and J ends lost 6 bases and 5 bases, in that order; junction bases with no gene match: 6. The CDR3 extends over 13 amino acids. CDR3 bases: TGTGCCAGCAGCTTTGCAGGGGGTACTGAAGCTTTCTTT. Encoded protein: CASSFAGGTEAFF.

A few counts support this clone. This chain links TRBV6-6 with TRBJ1-5; 7 bases are shared with TRBD1. CDR1 MNHNY and CDR2 SVGAGI come from the germline V gene (reference sequence). CDR3 length: 12 amino acids. V shed 7 bases, J shed 12 bases, and the junction held 9 bases outside the gene matches. CDR3 DNA sequence: TGTGCCAGCACTACCTTACAGGGGCTCCAGCATTTT. It encodes CASTTLQGLQHF.